A single sample is the source of the 4 T cell receptor beta chains below, sequenced in a study of cytomegalovirus exposure and HLA in healthy donors. The PCR made use of 60 Vbeta and 13 Jbeta primers. Profiled with immunoSEQ multiplex PCR; TCRdb holds only in-frame clones, not every one. The sample has some 200,000 clones; around 81% are singletons. Material: PBMCs. The source of these receptors is a woman in her thirties in good health and CMV-seropositive.

The chain combines TRBV6-1 with TRBJ2-2; D is possibly TRBD1 (6 bases). This CDR3 spans 14 amino acids. The germline gives CDR1 MNHNS, CDR2 SASEGT. With 2 bases removed from V and 4 bases from J, the gap between germline ends came to 8 bases. For the CDR3, the DNA is TGTGCCAGCAGTGAACTCAGGGGCACCGGGGAGCTGTTTTTT. This codes for CASSELRGTGELFF.

The chain couples TRBV2 to TRBJ2-2, with D possibly TRBD1 on 8 matching bases. Germline-derived CDR1 and CDR2 are SNHLY and FYNNEI. The CDR3 length is 16 residues. With 6 bases removed from V and 0 bases from J, the gap between germline ends came to 14 bases. CDR3 residues: CASSRTGRANTGELFF. The CDR3 DNA sequence: TGTGCCAGCAGCCGGACAGGGAGGGCGAACACCGGGGAGCTGTTTTTT.

The J gene is TRBJ1-5, the V gene TRBV7-6; D not certain. The CDR3 has 17 amino acids. V was clipped by 1 base and J by 2 bases, with 15 bases between them. The germline V gene has CDR1 SGHVS and CDR2 FNYEAQ. The CDR3 spells CASSLGAGGYGNQPQHF. The DNA for the CDR3 is TGTGCCAGCAGCTTAGGGGCGGGAGGGTACGGCAATCAGCCCCAGCATTTT.

The J gene is TRBJ2-6, the V gene TRBV9; D is ambiguous. The germline V and J ends were trimmed by 5 bases and 2 bases, with 17 bases remaining between them. CDR3 length: 17 residues. Germline loops: CDR1 SGDLS, CDR2 YYNGEE. This CDR3 is CASSESRRTAGANVLTF. CDR3 DNA: TGTGCCAGCAGTGAAAGCCGCCGAACGGCTGGGGCCAACGTCCTGACTTTC.